A selection of T cell receptor beta chains follows, all from one sample in a study of CD8 T cells in ankylosing spondylitis. Each CDR3 protein is one row after TCRdb ran MiXCR on the 5' RACE reads. Of 250,000 or so distinct CDR3 sequences listed, around 11% are singletons. Input material: blood, either unsorted or a sorted T cell fraction (not recorded which). The receptors shown here come from a male donor with ankylosing spondylitis or in good health (not recorded which). Each CDR3 is given with its conserved first and last residue. A D gene is named only where the DNA matches it firmly. Not all rows give a size; the values are once, few, many and, for expanded clones, a class.

abundance: -
j_gene: TRBJ1-1
v_gene: TRBV12-3/TRBV12-4
d_gene: -
CDR3nt: TGTGCCAGCAGCGCCGGGACCTGGAACACTGAAGCTTTCTTT
CDR3aa: CASSAGTWNTEAFF

abundance: -
j_gene: TRBJ1-2
v_gene: TRBV12-3/TRBV12-4
d_gene: -
CDR3nt: TGTGCCAGCAGTCCCTCCGGGGGGAGGCTAGGGGGCTACACCTTC
CDR3aa: CASSPSGGRLGGYTF

abundance: few
j_gene: TRBJ2-7
v_gene: TRBV4-1
d_gene: -
CDR3nt: TGCGCCAGCAGCCAAGTTTTAGGCGAGCAGTACTTC
CDR3aa: CASSQVLGEQYF

abundance: few
j_gene: TRBJ1-6
v_gene: TRBV20-1
d_gene: TRBD1
CDR3nt: TGCAGTGCACTGGACAGGGTAGGATCACCCCTCCACTTT
CDR3aa: CSALDRVGSPLHF

abundance: many
j_gene: TRBJ1-2
v_gene: TRBV20-1
d_gene: -
CDR3nt: TGCAGTACGGCTGCCTTAGGGACACCGTCGGATGGCTACACCTTC
CDR3aa: CSTAALGTPSDGYTF

abundance: many
j_gene: TRBJ2-7
v_gene: TRBV28
d_gene: -
CDR3nt: TGTGCCAGCACCAGCTTCCCCCGGGTCAGGAGCTACGAGCAGTACTTC
CDR3aa: CASTSFPRVRSYEQYF

abundance: -
j_gene: TRBJ2-3
v_gene: TRBV5-1
d_gene: TRBD2
CDR3nt: TGCGCCAGCAGCTTTCTCGGGGGGGGGCCAGATACGCAGTATTTT
CDR3aa: CASSFLGGGPDTQYF

abundance: many
j_gene: TRBJ2-3
v_gene: TRBV7-3
d_gene: -
CDR3nt: TGTGCCAGCAGCGCTTTCGTGGGGGGAGCTAGCACAGATACGCAGTATTTT
CDR3aa: CASSAFVGGASTDTQYF

abundance: many
j_gene: TRBJ2-1
v_gene: TRBV27
d_gene: -
CDR3nt: TGTGCCAGCAGTGGCGCCATCGCTAGAAGCCATCTTAGTGAGCAGTTCTTC
CDR3aa: CASSGAIARSHLSEQFF

abundance: many
j_gene: TRBJ1-2
v_gene: TRBV20-1
d_gene: -
CDR3nt: TGCAGTGCTGGGGGGTTAGGTGTCGTCTATGGCTACACCTTC
CDR3aa: CSAGGLGVVYGYTF

abundance: -
j_gene: TRBJ2-2
v_gene: TRBV2
d_gene: -
CDR3nt: TGTGCCAGCCCGACACGAAACACCGGGGAGCTGTTTTTT
CDR3aa: CASPTRNTGELFF

abundance: many
j_gene: TRBJ1-1
v_gene: TRBV5-1
d_gene: TRBD1
CDR3nt: TGCGCCAGCAGCGCCGGGACAGGGGGCACTGAAGCTTTCTTT
CDR3aa: CASSAGTGGTEAFF

abundance: many
j_gene: TRBJ2-7
v_gene: TRBV5-5
d_gene: -
CDR3nt: TGTGCCAGCAGCTTGGCCGCTGCGGGGCCTTCCTTCACTTACGAGCAGTACTTC
CDR3aa: CASSLAAAGPSFTYEQYF

abundance: -
j_gene: TRBJ2-3
v_gene: TRBV12-3/TRBV12-4
d_gene: -
CDR3nt: TGTGTCAGCAGTTTTAGCACAGATACGCAGTATTTT
CDR3aa: CVSSFSTDTQYF

abundance: many
j_gene: TRBJ1-5
v_gene: TRBV6-2/TRBV6-3
d_gene: -
CDR3nt: TGTGCCAGCAGTTACTGGGGTCAGCCCCAGCATTTT
CDR3aa: CASSYWGQPQHF

abundance: few
j_gene: TRBJ2-7
v_gene: TRBV12-3/TRBV12-4
d_gene: TRBD2
CDR3nt: TGTGCCAGCGCCTCTGCGGGACTAGCGGGAGTTGAGCAGTACTTC
CDR3aa: CASASAGLAGVEQYF

abundance: many
j_gene: TRBJ1-2
v_gene: TRBV4-1
d_gene: -
CDR3nt: TGCGCCAGCAGCCAAGGTCAGGGCGAGGGCTATGGCTACACCTTC
CDR3aa: CASSQGQGEGYGYTF

abundance: many
j_gene: TRBJ1-1
v_gene: TRBV12-3/TRBV12-4
d_gene: -
CDR3nt: TGTGCCAGCAGTTTAGATCGTATGGCCACTGAAGCTTTCTTT
CDR3aa: CASSLDRMATEAFF

abundance: -
j_gene: TRBJ2-3
v_gene: TRBV7-8
d_gene: -
CDR3nt: TGTGCCAGCAGCTTACGGGGCGGGGACTCCACAGATACGCAGTATTTT
CDR3aa: CASSLRGGDSTDTQYF

abundance: many
j_gene: TRBJ2-7
v_gene: TRBV5-1
d_gene: TRBD1
CDR3nt: TGCGCCAGCAGCTCGCCCGGACAGGGGAGGTACGAGCAGTACTTC
CDR3aa: CASSSPGQGRYEQYF

abundance: many
j_gene: TRBJ1-5
v_gene: TRBV5-6
d_gene: -
CDR3nt: TGTGCCAGCAGCAGCGGGGGACGATATAGCAATCAGCCCCAGCATTTT
CDR3aa: CASSSGGRYSNQPQHF

abundance: many
j_gene: TRBJ1-6
v_gene: TRBV4-1
d_gene: TRBD1
CDR3nt: TGCGCCAGCAGCCAAGAAGGAGACAGGGTGCCCAGTTCACCCCTCCACTTT
CDR3aa: CASSQEGDRVPSSPLHF

abundance: few
j_gene: TRBJ1-1
v_gene: TRBV19
d_gene: -
CDR3nt: TGTGCCAGTAGTAACCGGGCCTCCCCAGCGGCTTTCTTT
CDR3aa: CASSNRASPAAFF

abundance: many
j_gene: TRBJ2-7
v_gene: TRBV24-1
d_gene: -
CDR3nt: TGTGCCACCAGTGATTTGGGCCGTTCCTACGAGCAGTACTTC
CDR3aa: CATSDLGRSYEQYF

abundance: few
j_gene: TRBJ2-1
v_gene: TRBV27
d_gene: -
CDR3nt: TGTGCCAGCAGTTCCTCCAATCCCGGACTAAACATTGGCAATGAGCAGTTCTTC
CDR3aa: CASSSSNPGLNIGNEQFF

abundance: many
j_gene: TRBJ2-6
v_gene: TRBV5-6
d_gene: -
CDR3nt: TGTGCCAGCAGCGTATACAGGGCTTCTGGGGCCAACGTCCTGACTTTC
CDR3aa: CASSVYRASGANVLTF

abundance: many
j_gene: TRBJ2-5
v_gene: TRBV20-1
d_gene: -
CDR3nt: TGCAGTGCCAGGGAGATAGATAGTCAAGGGGGGCGGGAGACCCAGTACTTC
CDR3aa: CSAREIDSQGGRETQYF

abundance: many
j_gene: TRBJ2-7
v_gene: TRBV5-1
d_gene: -
CDR3nt: TGCGCCAGCAGCCTGGGCAGAGGGGAATTCGCCGACGAGCAGTACTTC
CDR3aa: CASSLGRGEFADEQYF

abundance: many
j_gene: TRBJ2-1
v_gene: TRBV2
d_gene: TRBD2
CDR3nt: TGTGCCAGCCTGACTAGCGGGAGTAACAATGAGCAGTTCTTC
CDR3aa: CASLTSGSNNEQFF

abundance: -
j_gene: TRBJ2-2
v_gene: TRBV6-5
d_gene: TRBD1
CDR3nt: TGTGCCAGCAGTTACTTGGTAACAGGGGGCCGGACCGGGGAGCTGTTTTTT
CDR3aa: CASSYLVTGGRTGELFF

abundance: many
j_gene: TRBJ2-7
v_gene: TRBV6-5
d_gene: -
CDR3nt: TGTGCCAGCAGCTCTCGGCAGGGCATCCACGAGCAGTACTTC
CDR3aa: CASSSRQGIHEQYF

abundance: many
j_gene: TRBJ1-1
v_gene: TRBV5-1
d_gene: -
CDR3nt: TGCGCCAGCAGCTTGTTCGGGGGGAACACTGAAGCTTTCTTT
CDR3aa: CASSLFGGNTEAFF

abundance: -
j_gene: TRBJ1-1
v_gene: TRBV5-1
d_gene: -
CDR3nt: TGCGCCAGCAGCTTGGGACCCAATGAGGCAGGGGCAGAAGCTTTCTTT
CDR3aa: CASSLGPNEAGAEAFF

abundance: -
j_gene: TRBJ2-3
v_gene: TRBV20-1
d_gene: TRBD2
CDR3nt: TGCAGTGCTAGATCGGTGTCGCATGGGCTAGCGGGGAGTATGCAGTATTTT
CDR3aa: CSARSVSHGLAGSMQYF

abundance: many
j_gene: TRBJ2-7
v_gene: TRBV5-4
d_gene: TRBD2
CDR3nt: TGTGCCAGCAGCCCCAGCGGGACCTCCTACGAGCAGTACTTC
CDR3aa: CASSPSGTSYEQYF

abundance: few
j_gene: TRBJ2-5
v_gene: TRBV7-9
d_gene: TRBD2
CDR3nt: TGTGCCAGCAGCCCCGGACTAGCGGGAGAGACCCAGTACTTC
CDR3aa: CASSPGLAGETQYF

abundance: many
j_gene: TRBJ2-3
v_gene: TRBV5-6
d_gene: TRBD1
CDR3nt: TGTGCCAGCAGCCGGGACAGGAATATAGATACGCAGTATTTT
CDR3aa: CASSRDRNIDTQYF

abundance: -
j_gene: TRBJ1-4
v_gene: TRBV3-1
d_gene: -
CDR3nt: TGTGCCAGCAGCCAAAGGTCCGGGGCCAACGAAAAACTGTTTTTT
CDR3aa: CASSQRSGANEKLFF

abundance: many
j_gene: TRBJ1-4
v_gene: TRBV6-1
d_gene: -
CDR3nt: TGTGCCAGAAACAAGACGGAACATAATGAAAAACTGTTTTTT
CDR3aa: CARNKTEHNEKLFF

abundance: -
j_gene: TRBJ2-7
v_gene: TRBV28
d_gene: -
CDR3nt: TGTGCCAGCAGGGACCCGAACTCCTACGAGCAGTACTTC
CDR3aa: CASRDPNSYEQYF

abundance: many
j_gene: TRBJ2-7
v_gene: TRBV7-2
d_gene: TRBD2
CDR3nt: TGTGCCAGCAGCTTAGAAGGCGGGAGGGCGGGAGAGCAGTACTTC
CDR3aa: CASSLEGGRAGEQYF

abundance: many
j_gene: TRBJ1-2
v_gene: TRBV5-1
d_gene: -
CDR3nt: TGCGCCAGCAGCTTAACGAACCATAACTATGGCTACACCTTC
CDR3aa: CASSLTNHNYGYTF

abundance: -
j_gene: TRBJ1-5
v_gene: TRBV6-6
d_gene: -
CDR3nt: TGTGCCAGCGCTTGGGGCCGCAATCAGCCCCAGCATTTT
CDR3aa: CASAWGRNQPQHF

abundance: many
j_gene: TRBJ2-5
v_gene: TRBV5-1
d_gene: -
CDR3nt: TGCGCCAGCAGCCCCCCCTCGGGGACAAAAGGAGAGACCCAGTACTTC
CDR3aa: CASSPPSGTKGETQYF

abundance: many
j_gene: TRBJ2-2
v_gene: TRBV27
d_gene: -
CDR3nt: TGTGCCAGCAGTTTCTGGCCCAGGGGCGGGGGAAACACCGGGGAGCTGTTTTTT
CDR3aa: CASSFWPRGGGNTGELFF

abundance: many
j_gene: TRBJ2-7
v_gene: TRBV7-2
d_gene: -
CDR3nt: TGTGCCAGCAGTGGGATGGTACCCTACGAGCAGTACTTC
CDR3aa: CASSGMVPYEQYF

abundance: -
j_gene: TRBJ2-7
v_gene: TRBV14
d_gene: TRBD1
CDR3nt: TGTGCCAGCAGCGAAACCCGGGACAGGGGATACGAGCAGTACTTC
CDR3aa: CASSETRDRGYEQYF

abundance: many
j_gene: TRBJ2-7
v_gene: TRBV20-1
d_gene: -
CDR3nt: TGCAGTGCCCAGAGGGAAGGATTTCCGCAGTACTTC
CDR3aa: CSAQREGFPQYF

abundance: -
j_gene: TRBJ1-1
v_gene: TRBV2
d_gene: -
CDR3nt: TGTGCCAGCAGTGAAACAAACACTGAAGCTTTCTTT
CDR3aa: CASSETNTEAFF

abundance: few
j_gene: TRBJ2-1
v_gene: TRBV4-2
d_gene: -
CDR3nt: TGTGCCAGCAGCCCCAACCCAGGTAGCGGTAGGTACAATGAGCAGTTCTTC
CDR3aa: CASSPNPGSGRYNEQFF

abundance: many
j_gene: TRBJ2-7
v_gene: TRBV5-1
d_gene: TRBD1
CDR3nt: TGCGCCAGCAGCGCCGGGGACAGGACTTACGAGCAGTACTTC
CDR3aa: CASSAGDRTYEQYF

abundance: -
j_gene: TRBJ2-1
v_gene: TRBV29-1
d_gene: TRBD1
CDR3nt: TGCAGCGTAACAGGGACAGGGGGCTACAATGAGCAGTTCTTC
CDR3aa: CSVTGTGGYNEQFF

abundance: many
j_gene: TRBJ2-1
v_gene: TRBV7-2
d_gene: -
CDR3nt: TGTGCCAGCATCCAAATGAGGGTCGGTGAGCAGTTCTTC
CDR3aa: CASIQMRVGEQFF

abundance: many
j_gene: TRBJ2-7
v_gene: TRBV20-1
d_gene: -
CDR3nt: TGCAGTGCTAGTTTGGGCTACGAGCAGTACTTC
CDR3aa: CSASLGYEQYF

abundance: -
j_gene: TRBJ1-1
v_gene: TRBV5-6
d_gene: -
CDR3nt: TGTGCCAGCAGCTTGAACAGGGAGACTGAAGCTTTCTTT
CDR3aa: CASSLNRETEAFF

abundance: -
j_gene: TRBJ1-4
v_gene: TRBV6-5
d_gene: -
CDR3nt: TGTGCCAGCAGTCCCGGACAGCAAAAACTGTTTTTT
CDR3aa: CASSPGQQKLFF

abundance: many
j_gene: TRBJ2-1
v_gene: TRBV5-6
d_gene: -
CDR3nt: TGTGCCAGCAGCTTTGGCAGGGTCGCTGAGCAGTTCTTC
CDR3aa: CASSFGRVAEQFF

abundance: few
j_gene: TRBJ2-6
v_gene: TRBV5-1
d_gene: TRBD1
CDR3nt: TGCGCCAGCAGCTTGGAGACAGGGGGCTCTGGGGCCAACGTCCTGACTTTC
CDR3aa: CASSLETGGSGANVLTF

abundance: many
j_gene: TRBJ1-1
v_gene: TRBV28
d_gene: -
CDR3nt: TGTGCCAGCAGTTCCCCCATTGGAGCTTTCTTT
CDR3aa: CASSSPIGAFF